Below are 30 T cell receptor beta chains sequenced from a single sample in a study of CD8+ T cells in alopecia areata (dated by TCRdb to the late 2010s). What this sample's time point label stands for: 24 weeks on oral tofacitinib. The treatment or condition tag for this specimen amounts to: oral pan-JAK inhibitor, 5-10 mg twice daily. Library preparation was by the immunoSEQ multiplex PCR assay. To provide template for TCR sequencing, every sample had RNA extracted and reverse transcribed into cDNA. Entries here come from immuneACCESS through TCRdb and include only in-frame sequences with V and J called. Some clones fail to appear in such tables; in the studies checked, an unresolved V gene covers under half of the shortfall, and the cause of the remainder is unknown. Across this sample there are under 200,000 clones, with roughly 60% seen only once. Together, the top ten hold 12% to 15% of the sample.

This material consisted of CD4+ T cells sorted from blood, taken at week 24, from a patient treated with tofacitinib. These receptors all come from a human donor with alopecia areata.

V gene TRBV2 combines with J gene TRBJ2-2, with D unresolved. The CDR3 has 11 amino acids. V was shortened by 0 bases and J by 7 bases, with 0 bases between the two germline ends. Germline V gene lookup returns CDR1 SNHLY and CDR2 FYNNEI. The CDR3 nucleotides read TGTGCCAGCAGTGAAGCCGGGGAGCTGTTTTTT. Translating it yields CASSEAGELFF.

This clone was seen a handful of times. This chain links TRBV11-3 with TRBJ2-3, with TRBD1 matching over 9 bases. The CDR3 spans 17 residues. Germline V lookup: CDR1 SGHNT, CDR2 YENEEA. Trimming cost V 0 bases and J 5 bases; bases outside gene matches: 9. The DNA of the CDR3 is TGTGCCAGCAGCTTAGAGGGGGTGGGACAGGGAAGAGATACGCAGTATTTT. Translation gives CASSLEGVGQGRDTQYF.

This clone showed up just a few times. This rearrangement joins TRBV29-1 to TRBJ1-1; D is uncertain. Germline V gives CDR1 SQVTM, CDR2 ANQGSEA. V dropped 3 bases and J dropped 4 bases, with 12 bases sitting between them. This CDR3 spans 13 amino acids. The chain's CDR3 is CSVDKGLGTEAFF. CDR3 nucleotide sequence: TGCAGCGTTGATAAAGGGTTGGGCACTGAAGCTTTCTTT.

J is TRBJ1-6 and V is TRBV7-9; D is perhaps TRBD1 (6 bases). CDR1 and CDR2 from the germline V gene are SEHNR and FQNEAQ (reference sequence). Trimming took 10 bases from V and 10 from J, leaving 20 bases between them. This CDR3 is 14 amino acids long. The CDR3 bases are TGTGCCACCCCGACAGCCGAGGGGGGATCACCCCTCCACTTT. It is translated as CATPTAEGGSPLHF.

Of note for this clone: Other nucleotide sequences from this sample produce the same CDR3. The rearrangement joins TRBV29-1 to TRBJ1-1; D remains ambiguous. CDR1 is SQVTM and CDR2 is ANQGSEA in the germline V gene. Deletions cut 7 bases from V and 1 base from J, with 4 bases between. CDR3 length equals 10 residues. CDR3 amino acids: CSGRNTEAFF. CDR3 in DNA: TGCAGCGGGAGGAACACTGAAGCTTTCTTT.

A few counts support this clone. The chain employs TRBV5-6 and TRBJ2-3; D gene uncertain. CDR3 size: 11 residues. Per the germline V gene, CDR1 is SGHDT and CDR2 is YYEEEE. Trimming removed 4 bases from V and 4 bases from J, with 4 bases in between. Written as DNA, the CDR3 is TGTGCCAGCAGCCAATCAGATACGCAGTATTTT. It translates to CASSQSDTQYF.

This chain connects TRBV29-1 to TRBJ1-1, with D possibly being TRBD1 (5 bases). The V gene's germline CDR1 is SQVTM and CDR2 ANQGSEA. This CDR3 has 18 residues. Trimming took off 4 bases at V and 5 bases at J, with 29 bases between the two ends. The CDR3: CSVAWDRLRGPWATEAFF. Written as DNA, the CDR3 is TGCAGCGTTGCGTGGGACCGATTACGGGGACCATGGGCTACTGAAGCTTTCTTT.

This clone was seen once. This chain links TRBV4-1 with TRBJ1-6; the D is unclear. This CDR3 is 12 amino acids long. In germline, CDR1 is MGHRA, CDR2 YSYEKL. Trimming shortened V by 3 bases and J by 6 bases, and 3 bases separated the two germline ends. CDR3 DNA: TGCGCCAGCAGCCATACTAATTCACCCCTCCACTTT. Its translation: CASSHTNSPLHF.

This CDR3 is CASTLAPGTSNEQFF. CDR3 coding DNA: TGTGCCAGCACCTTAGCCCCCGGGACTTCCAATGAGCAGTTCTTC. V is TRBV2 and J is TRBJ2-1; TRBD2 is a possible D gene (6 bases). The V end lost 7 bases, the J end lost 6 bases, and 19 bases lay between the germline ends. The CDR3 loop spans 15 amino acids. In germline, CDR1 is SNHLY, CDR2 FYNNEI. Complete variable domain (other parts from reference TRBV2 and TRBJ2-1): EPEVTQTPSHQVTQMGQEVILRCVPISNHLYFYWYRQILGQKVEFLVSFYNNEISEKSEIFDDQFSVERPDGSNFTLKIRSTKLEDSAMYFCASTLAPGTSNEQFFGPGTRLTVL.

Turning to this clone: An end of the junction differs from the germline gene, which may be a read error. The rearrangement joins TRBV4-2 to TRBJ1-2, with D perhaps matching TRBD1 (6 bases). The CDR3 is 14 residues long. The germline V gene encodes CDR1 LGHNA and CDR2 YNFKEQ. DNA of the CDR3: TGTGCCAACAGCCAAGTGGACAGTTTTGTTGGCTACACCTTC. Amino acids: CANSQVDSFVGYTF.

A word on this clone: The sample has other DNA sequences that encode this CDR3 too. The chain couples TRBV29-1 to TRBJ2-5; unclear D gene. The CDR3 is made up of 11 amino acids. V was cut by 4 bases and J by 1 base, with 4 bases left in between. Germline lookup yields CDR1 SQVTM and CDR2 ANQGSEA. CDR3: CSVAGQETQYF. The CDR3 region has the DNA TGCAGCGTTGCAGGCCAAGAGACCCAGTACTTC.

The V gene is TRBV27, the J gene TRBJ1-5; 8 nucleotides agree with TRBD1. The V gene end was trimmed by 2 bases and the J gene end by 2 bases; junction bases not matched to a gene: 2. The CDR3 extends over 15 amino acids. Germline V gene data show CDR1 as MNHEY and CDR2 as SMNVEV (reference sequence). CDR3 sequence: CASSLTGGRNQPQHF. The CDR3 nucleotides are TGTGCCAGCAGTTTAACAGGGGGGCGCAATCAGCCCCAGCATTTT.

The chain combines TRBV4-1 with TRBJ1-1; possibly TRBD1 for D (5 bases). The CDR3 is made up of 14 amino acids. With 6 bases removed from V and 7 bases from J, the gap between germline ends came to 18 bases. The germline CDR1 and CDR2 sequences are MGHRA and YSYEKL. This CDR3 is CASRETWGENEAFF. Written as DNA, the CDR3 is TGCGCCAGCAGGGAAACTTGGGGGGAAAATGAAGCTTTCTTT.

This clone has more than one count but fewer than ten. The chain combines TRBV15 with TRBJ1-5, with D unresolved. This CDR3 is built from 14 residues. V lost 0 bases, J lost 8 bases, and 11 bases lay in between. Germline lookup yields CDR1 LNHNV and CDR2 YYDKDF (reference sequence). CDR3 DNA sequence: TGTGCCACCAGCAGAGATCCGCAGGTAGAGCCCCAGCATTTT. Amino acid sequence: CATSRDPQVEPQHF.

This rearrangement joins TRBV5-4 to TRBJ1-1; a weak D match, TRBD1 (5 bases). The V and J ends lost 4 bases and 1 base respectively, with 14 bases between them. Germline assignment: CDR1 SGHNT and CDR2 YYREEE (reference sequence). This CDR3 is built from 15 residues. CDR3 residues: CASSSASQGNTEAFF. The CDR3 DNA sequence: TGTGCCAGCAGCAGCGCGTCTCAGGGGAACACTGAAGCTTTCTTT. The whole variable domain, remainder taken from reference TRBV5-4 and TRBJ1-1, is ETGVTQSPTHLIKTRGQQVTLRCSSQSGHNTVSWYQQALGQGPQFIFQYYREEENGRGNFPPRFSGLQFPNYSSELNVNALELDDSALYLCASSSASQGNTEAFFGQGTRLTVV.

The rearrangement joins TRBV11-1 to TRBJ2-2, with D hard to call. Germline lookup yields CDR1 SGHAT and CDR2 FQDESV (reference sequence). The length of the CDR3 is 12 residues. Trimming cost V 3 bases and J 5 bases, with 4 bases left between them. CDR3 sequence (DNA): TGTGCCAGCAGCTTGCTAACCGGGGAGCTGTTTTTT. As protein: CASSLLTGELFF.

The chain joins TRBV30 to TRBJ1-1; unclear D gene. CDR3 length: 16 amino acids. V shed 3 bases and J shed 0 bases, with 17 bases lying between them. Germline CDR1 GTSNPN, CDR2 SVGIG (reference sequence). CDR3 protein: CAWRGLGRTMNTEAFF. The CDR3 DNA follows: TGTGCCTGGAGGGGTCTCGGGCGAACAATGAACACTGAAGCTTTCTTT.

Notes on this clone: One end of the junction does not line up with germline, which may come from a read error. The chain uses TRBV2 and TRBJ2-5, with D perhaps matching TRBD1 or TRBD2 (5 bases each). CDR3 length: 12 amino acids. Germline V gives CDR1 SNHLY, CDR2 FYNNEI. The DNA of the CDR3 is TGTGCCAGCAGTCCCGGGACGGCCGGGTATAACTTC. It yields the protein CASSPGTAGYNF.

This clone was found a few times. This chain joins TRBV9 and TRBJ2-3; a weak D match, TRBD2 (5 bases). V lost 3 bases to trimming and J lost 7 bases, with 9 bases between them. CDR1 and CDR2 (germline): SGDLS, YYNGEE. The CDR3 has 12 residues. In DNA, the CDR3 is TGTGCCAGCAGCGAAACTAGTAATACGCAGTATTTT. Translating gives CASSETSNTQYF.

This sequence joins TRBV29-1 and TRBJ1-1, with D possibly TRBD1 on 5 matching bases. The CDR3 runs to 14 residues. The V and J ends lost 0 bases and 5 bases respectively, with 13 bases between them. Per germline, CDR1 SQVTM and CDR2 ANQGSEA. This CDR3 reads CSVEDLSRETEAFF. CDR3 sequence (DNA): TGCAGCGTTGAAGACCTTTCCAGGGAGACTGAAGCTTTCTTT. Using reference TRBV29-1 and TRBJ1-1 for the parts outside the CDR3, the full variable domain is SAVISQKPSRDICQRGTSLTIQCQVDSQVTMMFWYRQQPGQSLTLIATANQGSEATYESGFVIDKFPISRPNLTFSTLTVSNMSPEDSSIYLCSVEDLSRETEAFFGQGTRLTVV.

In this sample, this clone turned up once. CDR3 residues: CAWSAASGGSSYNEQFF. The CDR3 bases are TGTGCCTGGAGTGCCGCTAGCGGGGGTAGCTCCTACAATGAGCAGTTCTTC. This rearrangement joins TRBV30 to TRBJ2-1; 10 nucleotides match TRBD2. Germline CDR1 and CDR2: GTSNPN and SVGIG (reference sequence). Trimming cost V 1 base and J 0 bases; bases outside gene matches: 6. The CDR3 has 17 amino acids.

There are a few counts of this clone. This sequence joins TRBV5-6 and TRBJ2-1; 7 bases agree with TRBD1. The CDR3 length is 18 residues. V gave up 0 bases and J gave up 9 bases; unmatched junction bases: 18. Germline CDR1 and CDR2: SGHDT and YYEEEE. The CDR3 spells CASSLDRGSLVGISEQFF. The CDR3 bases are TGTGCCAGCAGCTTGGACAGGGGATCTCTGGTGGGGATCTCTGAGCAGTTCTTC.

The chain joins TRBV30 to TRBJ1-2; the D is unclear. CDR1 GTSNPN and CDR2 SVGIG come from the germline V gene (reference sequence). The CDR3 has 14 amino acids. V was trimmed by 3 bases and J by 0 bases, leaving 11 bases between them. CDR3 protein: CAWRLGYSNYGYTF. The CDR3 DNA sequence: TGTGCCTGGAGATTAGGTTATTCTAACTATGGCTACACCTTC.

J is TRBJ2-5 and V is TRBV5-4; D is possibly TRBD1 or TRBD2 (5 bases each). CDR1 is SGHNT, CDR2 YYREEE, per germline (reference sequence). CDR3 length: 17 residues. Trimming took 4 bases from V and 3 from J, leaving 22 bases between them. The DNA for the CDR3 is TGTGCCAGCAGCCTCGCACGGGGACGCGCGGCCGAAGAGACCCAGTACTTC. Amino acids: CASSLARGRAAEETQYF.

The rearrangement uses TRBV25-1 and TRBJ2-7; D not certain. The germline V and J ends were trimmed by 2 bases and 6 bases, with 20 bases remaining between them. This CDR3 has 16 amino acids. The V gene's germline CDR1 is MGHDK and CDR2 SYGVNS. CDR3 in amino acids: CASSEGSRVLFREQYF. The CDR3 nucleotides read TGTGCCAGCAGTGAAGGCTCGCGAGTTCTTTTCCGCGAGCAGTACTTC.

The chain uses TRBV30 and TRBJ1-6; tentatively, D is TRBD1 (5 bases). Trimming cost V 4 bases and J 6 bases, with 16 bases left between them. This CDR3 contains 15 residues. Germline assignment: CDR1 GTSNPN and CDR2 SVGIG (reference sequence). Here the CDR3 reads CAWTSGAAPNSPLHF. In DNA, the CDR3 is TGTGCCTGGACCTCCGGGGCCGCTCCTAATTCACCCCTCCACTTT. Filled out from reference TRBV30 and TRBJ1-6, the complete variable domain reads SQTIHQWPATLVQPVGSPLSLECTVEGTSNPNLYWYRQAAGRGLQLLFYSVGIGQISSEVPQNLSASRPQDRQFILSSKKLLLSDSGFYLCAWTSGAAPNSPLHFGNGTRLTVT.

The gene calls are TRBV29-1 and TRBJ2-7; weak D call: TRBD1 (5 bases). The CDR3 runs 13 residues. The germline gives CDR1 SQVTM, CDR2 ANQGSEA. V lost 7 bases and J 2 bases, leaving 15 bases between the germline ends. CDR3 in amino acids: CSGFREIAYEQYF. For the CDR3, the DNA is TGCAGCGGATTCAGGGAAATAGCCTACGAGCAGTACTTC.

The sample holds a few counts of this clone. This chain uses TRBV10-3 with TRBJ2-7; 8 bases map to TRBD2. V was pared by 6 bases and J by 4 bases, with 5 bases of the junction left unmatched. The germline V gene encodes CDR1 ENHRY and CDR2 SYGVKD. The CDR3 covers 13 residues. The CDR3 nucleotides read TGTGCCATCAGACGGGGGGGCGAGTACGAGCAGTACTTC. This encodes CAIRRGGEYEQYF.

The rearrangement uses TRBV6-1 and TRBJ2-7; tentatively, D is TRBD2 (5 bases). V lost 4 bases, J lost 4 bases, and 14 bases lay in between. The CDR3 covers 14 residues. Germline CDR1 is MNHNS and CDR2 is SASEGT. CDR3 DNA: TGTGCCAGCAGTGCCGAGGGCAGTCTATACGAGCAGTACTTC. It yields the protein CASSAEGSLYEQYF.

V gene TRBV2 combines with J gene TRBJ2-3, with TRBD1 matching 9 bases. With 11 bases clipped from V and 2 bases from J, the junction kept 11 bases outside the gene matches. From germline, CDR1 is SNHLY and CDR2 FYNNEI. The CDR3 has 15 residues. CDR3 amino acids: CAGKGQGFPTDTQYF. CDR3 sequence (DNA): TGTGCCGGGAAGGGACAGGGCTTCCCCACAGATACGCAGTATTTT. Full variable domain (remainder filled in from reference TRBV2 and TRBJ2-3): EPEVTQTPSHQVTQMGQEVILRCVPISNHLYFYWYRQILGQKVEFLVSFYNNEISEKSEIFDDQFSVERPDGSNFTLKIRSTKLEDSAMYFCAGKGQGFPTDTQYFGPGTRLTVL.